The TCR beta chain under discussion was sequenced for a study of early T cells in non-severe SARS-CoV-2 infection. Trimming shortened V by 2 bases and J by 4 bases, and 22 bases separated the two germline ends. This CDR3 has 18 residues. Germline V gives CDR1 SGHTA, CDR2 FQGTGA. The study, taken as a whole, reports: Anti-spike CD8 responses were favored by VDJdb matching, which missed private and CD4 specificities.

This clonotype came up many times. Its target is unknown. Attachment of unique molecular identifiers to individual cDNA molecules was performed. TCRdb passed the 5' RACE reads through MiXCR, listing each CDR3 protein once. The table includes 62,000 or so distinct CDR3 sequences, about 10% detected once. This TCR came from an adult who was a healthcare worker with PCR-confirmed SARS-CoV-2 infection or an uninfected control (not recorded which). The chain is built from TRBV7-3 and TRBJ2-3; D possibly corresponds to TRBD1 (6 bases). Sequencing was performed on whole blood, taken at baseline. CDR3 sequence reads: CASSLVFGGLGSSDTQYF. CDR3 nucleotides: TGTGCCAGCAGCTTAGTATTTGGGGGCTTGGGATCATCAGATACGCAGTATTTT.